This TCR beta chain was retrieved from a study of vaccination and CD4 T cells after COVID-19. Study as a whole: The stimulus for the cells was overlapping spike peptides derived from SARS-CoV-2, HCoV-NL63, HCoV-OC43 and HCoV-229E.

About this clonotype: Its antigen remains unidentified.

Researchers used the Oncomine TCR Beta short-read assay to sequence DNA from cultured CD4+ T cells. One entry per CDR3 protein results from TCRdb running MiXCR on the PCR reads. The sample yields roughly 15,000 distinct CDR3 sequences, under 60% seen once. As for treatment: roughly nine-day PBMC culture with coronavirus spike peptide pools or control peptides (ViraFEST assay). CDR1 and CDR2 (germline): DFQATT, SNEGSKA (reference sequence). The ends lost 3 bases at V and 7 bases at J; junction bases unmatched: 14. There are 15 residues in the CDR3. The chain joins TRBV20-1 to TRBJ2-5; TRBD2 matches at 7 bases. The starting material was CD4+ T cells from blood, cultured in vitro, obtained before SARS-CoV-2 vaccination. The sequence came from a human donor who had recovered from COVID-19. The CDR3 DNA sequence: TGCAGTGCTAGTAAGGCAGCGGGGTCCCGGGGGACCCAGTACTTC. Translating it yields CSASKAAGSRGTQYF.